This T cell receptor beta chain emerged from a study of shared clonotypes between healthy human individuals. About the research overall: Serving as donors were two women and three men, whose ages spanned 18 to 49.

V gave up 4 bases and J gave up 2 bases; unmatched junction bases: 4. The CDR3 is 16 amino acids. Germline V gene sequence: CDR1 MGHRA, CDR2 YSYEKL. Note on this clone: Distinct nucleotide sequences in the sample also encode this CDR3.

Every subset's genomic DNA went evenly onto several immunoSEQ plates. Some clones are missing from TCRdb's copy, which holds only in-frame ones; the method was immunoSEQ multiplex PCR. The sample carries more than 2,000,000 clones, around 90% recorded once. Recent acute infections and vaccinations were absent in the healthy HIV-negative adult donors. V gene TRBV4-1 combines with J gene TRBJ2-5; TRBD2 matches 13 bases. The source of this sequence is a man younger than 30 in good health. Sequenced input: naive CD4+ T cells sorted from blood. Subset noted: CD45RA+ positively selected. DNA for the CDR3: TGCGCCAGCAGCCTTGGGACTAGCGGGGCTCAAGAGACCCAGTACTTC. This sequence encodes CASSLGTSGAQETQYF.